This TCR beta chain was recorded in a study of STAT3 mutations in large granular lymphocyte leukemia. Libraries were prepared by immunoSEQ multiplex PCR; TCRdb keeps only in-frame clonotypes and omits some of them. The data contain under 20,000 clones, about nine tenths of them singletons. V lost 2 bases, J lost 8 bases, and 12 bases stayed unmatched. CDR3 length: 16 amino acids. Germline values: CDR1 KGHSH, CDR2 LQKENI. As regards this clone: Its cognate antigen is unknown.

Study results and limitations: Every T-LGLL patient had at least one immunodominant TCRbeta clonotype.

V gene TRBV18 combines with J gene TRBJ2-7; TRBD2 matches 10 bases. The TCR originated in a woman aged 45 to 65 with T-cell large granular lymphocyte leukemia. Some clones in this sample may be carry-over from other donors' samples. The material sequenced was peripheral blood mononuclear cells. CDR3 sequence: CASSPSITSGISKQYF. The CDR3 DNA sequence: TGTGCCAGCTCACCAAGTATAACTAGCGGGATCTCTAAGCAGTACTTC.